The present T cell receptor (beta chain) was sequenced within a study of T cell responses to AZD1222 COVID-19 vaccine. Notes on the study in general: Most donors were white British, females outnumbered males, and clonal diversity was possibly underestimated. Reportedly, nearly half of unique spike TCRs recognized epitopes outside B.1.351/B.1.1.7 mutations. Spike regions recognized by vaccine-associated CD4 TCRs spanned the protein, led by 160-218 and 743-854. Following two doses of AZD1222, Spike-specific TCR breadth and depth rose.

Worth noting for this clone: Its matching antigen is unknown.

Using immunoSEQ multiplex PCR, the repertoire was profiled, and TCRdb retains in-frame clones only, with some absent. The sample consists of approximately 110,000 clones, roughly 85% of them appearing once. Germline CDR1 reads SEHNR; CDR2 reads FQNEAQ (reference sequence). V trimming: 7 bases; J trimming: 0 bases; junction bases outside the gene matches: 5. CDR3 length: 14 residues. The source is an adult who received the AZD1222 COVID-19 vaccine. The rearrangement uses TRBV7-9 and TRBJ2-7, with 8 bases that match TRBD1. The source material was peripheral blood, sampled 28 days after the second AZD1222 dose. This chain's CDR3 is CASTSGTGSYEQYF. In DNA form, the CDR3 reads TGTGCCAGCACCTCCGGGACAGGCTCCTACGAGCAGTACTTC.